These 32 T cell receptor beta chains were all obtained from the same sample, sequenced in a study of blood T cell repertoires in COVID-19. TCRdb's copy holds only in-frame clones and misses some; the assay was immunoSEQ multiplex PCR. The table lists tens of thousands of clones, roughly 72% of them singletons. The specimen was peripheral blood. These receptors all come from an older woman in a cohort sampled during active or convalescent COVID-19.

The CDR3, as DNA: TGTGCCAGCAGCTTAGCGGGGGCTGAGACCCAGTACTTC. It is translated as CASSLAGAETQYF. The chain carries TRBV7-9 and TRBJ2-5; tentatively, D is TRBD1 (6 bases). CDR3 length equals 13 residues. Germline loops: CDR1 SEHNR, CDR2 FQNEAQ (reference sequence). V gave up 0 bases and J gave up 5 bases, with 7 bases separating them.

The CDR3 coding sequence is TGTGCCAGCAGTCCCCAGGGGGGTCCTTACGAGCAGTACTTC. Encoded protein: CASSPQGGPYEQYF. The chain has TRBV27 and TRBJ2-7, with TRBD1 as a possible D gene (7 bases). CDR3 size: 14 residues. Germline CDR1 and CDR2: MNHEY and SMNVEV (reference sequence). The V end lost 5 bases, the J end lost 4 bases, and 15 bases lay between the germline ends.

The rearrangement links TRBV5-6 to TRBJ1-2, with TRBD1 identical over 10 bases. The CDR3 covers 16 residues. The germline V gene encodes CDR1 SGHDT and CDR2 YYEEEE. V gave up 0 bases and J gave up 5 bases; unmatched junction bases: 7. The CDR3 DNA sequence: TGTGCCAGCAGCTTGGTAGGGACAGGGGAAGAATATGGCTACACCTTC. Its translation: CASSLVGTGEEYGYTF.

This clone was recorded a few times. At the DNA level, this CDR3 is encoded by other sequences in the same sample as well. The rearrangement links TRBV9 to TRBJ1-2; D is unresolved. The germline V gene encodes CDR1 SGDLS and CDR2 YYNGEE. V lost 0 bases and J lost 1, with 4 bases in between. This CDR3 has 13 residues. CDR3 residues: CASSVDSNYGYTF. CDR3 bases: TGTGCCAGCAGCGTAGACAGTAACTATGGCTACACCTTC.

DNA of the CDR3: TGTGCTAGTGGTTTGGCCCCAGGGGGATTAGCGGGGGGCTTAATTACTAGCACAGATACGCAGTATTTT. This encodes CASGLAPGGLAGGLITSTDTQYF. The rearrangement joins TRBV12-5 to TRBJ2-3; 10 positions agree with TRBD2. The germline V gene encodes CDR1 LGHNT and CDR2 FRNRAP. The ends lost 1 base at V and 0 bases at J; junction bases unmatched: 22. The CDR3 runs to 23 residues.

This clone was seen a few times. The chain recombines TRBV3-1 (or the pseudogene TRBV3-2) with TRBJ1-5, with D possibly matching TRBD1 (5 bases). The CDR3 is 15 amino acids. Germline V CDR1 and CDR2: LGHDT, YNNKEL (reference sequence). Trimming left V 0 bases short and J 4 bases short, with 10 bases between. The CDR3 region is CASSQDARANQPQHF. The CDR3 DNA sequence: TGTGCCAGCAGCCAAGATGCCAGGGCTAATCAGCCCCAGCATTTT.

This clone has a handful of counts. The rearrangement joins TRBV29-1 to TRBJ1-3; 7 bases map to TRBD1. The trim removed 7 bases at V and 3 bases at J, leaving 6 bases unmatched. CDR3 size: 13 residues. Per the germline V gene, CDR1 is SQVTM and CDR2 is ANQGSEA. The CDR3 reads CSAIAGGGNTIYF. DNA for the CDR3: TGCAGCGCCATCGCAGGGGGTGGAAACACCATATATTTT.

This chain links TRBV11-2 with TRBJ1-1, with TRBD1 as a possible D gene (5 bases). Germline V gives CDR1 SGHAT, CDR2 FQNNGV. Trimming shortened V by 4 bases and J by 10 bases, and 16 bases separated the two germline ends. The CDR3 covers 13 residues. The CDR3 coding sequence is TGTGCCAGCAGCTCCCCCCCAGGGCAAGTAGCTTTCTTT. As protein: CASSSPPGQVAFF.

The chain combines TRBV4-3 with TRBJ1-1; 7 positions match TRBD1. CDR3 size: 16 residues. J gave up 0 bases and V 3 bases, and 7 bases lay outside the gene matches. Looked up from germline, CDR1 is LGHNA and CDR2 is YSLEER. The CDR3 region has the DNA TGCGCCAGCAGCCATCTCCGGACAGGTGTGAACACTGAAGCTTTCTTT. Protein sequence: CASSHLRTGVNTEAFF.

This CDR3 is CASSRQFSNQPQHF. The CDR3 bases are TGTGCCAGCAGCCGACAGTTTAGCAATCAGCCCCAGCATTTT. The V gene is TRBV5-8, the J gene TRBJ1-5; a possible D gene is TRBD1 (5 bases). Trimming stripped 4 bases from V and 0 bases from J, with 8 bases between. Germline assignment: CDR1 SGHTS and CDR2 YDEGEE. The CDR3 has 14 amino acids.

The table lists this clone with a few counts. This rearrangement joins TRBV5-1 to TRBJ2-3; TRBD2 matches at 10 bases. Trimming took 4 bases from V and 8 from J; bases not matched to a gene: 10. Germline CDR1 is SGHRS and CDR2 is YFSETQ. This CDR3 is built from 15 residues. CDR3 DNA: TGCGCCAGCAGCCAAGCGGGGGGGCCGGAGGGTACGCAGTATTTT. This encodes CASSQAGGPEGTQYF.

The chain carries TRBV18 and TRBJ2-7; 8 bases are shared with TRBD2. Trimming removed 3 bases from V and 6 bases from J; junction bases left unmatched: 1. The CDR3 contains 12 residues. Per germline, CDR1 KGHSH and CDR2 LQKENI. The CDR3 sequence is CASSPGGAEQYF. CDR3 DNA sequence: TGTGCCAGCTCACCCGGGGGGGCCGAGCAGTACTTC.

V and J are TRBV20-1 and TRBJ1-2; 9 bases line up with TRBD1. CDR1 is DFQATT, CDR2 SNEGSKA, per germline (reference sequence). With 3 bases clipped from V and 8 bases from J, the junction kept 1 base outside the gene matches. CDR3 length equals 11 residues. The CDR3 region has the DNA TGCAGTGCTAGGACAGGGGGAGGCTACACCTTC. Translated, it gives CSARTGGGYTF.

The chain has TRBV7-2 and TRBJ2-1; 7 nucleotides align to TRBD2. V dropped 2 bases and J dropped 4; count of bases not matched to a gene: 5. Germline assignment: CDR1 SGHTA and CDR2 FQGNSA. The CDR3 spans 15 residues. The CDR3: CASSLTSSGYNEQFF. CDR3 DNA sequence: TGTGCCAGCAGCTTAACGTCTAGCGGATACAATGAGCAGTTCTTC.

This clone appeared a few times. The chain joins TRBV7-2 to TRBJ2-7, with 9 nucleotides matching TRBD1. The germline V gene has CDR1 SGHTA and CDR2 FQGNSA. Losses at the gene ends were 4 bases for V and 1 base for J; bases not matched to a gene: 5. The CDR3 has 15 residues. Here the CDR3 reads CASSSDRGFSYEQYF. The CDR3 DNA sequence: TGTGCCAGCAGCTCTGACAGGGGGTTTTCCTACGAGCAGTACTTC.

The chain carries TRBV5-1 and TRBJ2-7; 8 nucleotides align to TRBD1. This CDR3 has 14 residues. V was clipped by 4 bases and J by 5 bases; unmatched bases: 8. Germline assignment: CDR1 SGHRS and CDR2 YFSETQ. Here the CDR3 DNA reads TGCGCCAGCAGCCGGACAGGGTTCACCAACGAGCAGTACTTC. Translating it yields CASSRTGFTNEQYF.

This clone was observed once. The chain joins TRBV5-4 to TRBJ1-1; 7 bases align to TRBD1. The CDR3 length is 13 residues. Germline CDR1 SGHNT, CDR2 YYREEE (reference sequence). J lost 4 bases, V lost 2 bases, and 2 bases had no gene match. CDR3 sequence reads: CASSFQGGTEAFF. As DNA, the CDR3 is TGTGCCAGCAGCTTCCAGGGGGGCACTGAAGCTTTCTTT.

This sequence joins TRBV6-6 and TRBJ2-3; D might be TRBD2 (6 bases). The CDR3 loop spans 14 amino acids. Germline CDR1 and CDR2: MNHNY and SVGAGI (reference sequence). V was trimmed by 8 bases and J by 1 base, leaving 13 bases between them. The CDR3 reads CASQLARGTDTQYF. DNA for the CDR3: TGTGCCAGCCAACTAGCACGAGGCACAGATACGCAGTATTTT.

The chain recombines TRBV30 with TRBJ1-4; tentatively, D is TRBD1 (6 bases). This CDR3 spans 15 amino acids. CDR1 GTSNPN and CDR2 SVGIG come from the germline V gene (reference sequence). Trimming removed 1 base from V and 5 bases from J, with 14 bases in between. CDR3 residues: CAWSGYRDGNEKLFF. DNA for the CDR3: TGTGCCTGGAGTGGGTACAGGGACGGGAATGAAAAACTGTTTTTT.

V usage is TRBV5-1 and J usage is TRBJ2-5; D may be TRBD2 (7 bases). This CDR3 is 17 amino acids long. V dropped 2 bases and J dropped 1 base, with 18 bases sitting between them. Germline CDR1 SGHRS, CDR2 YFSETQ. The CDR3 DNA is TGCGCCAGCAGCTTAGGGGGGGTTGGACGGCCCCAAGAGACCCAGTACTTC. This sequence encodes CASSLGGVGRPQETQYF.

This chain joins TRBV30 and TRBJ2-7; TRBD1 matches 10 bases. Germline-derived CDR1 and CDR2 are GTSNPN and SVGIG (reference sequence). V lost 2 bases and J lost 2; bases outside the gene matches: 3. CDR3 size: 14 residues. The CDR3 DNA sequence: TGTGCCTGGAGTCGCGGACAGGGGGCCTACGAGCAGTACTTC. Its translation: CAWSRGQGAYEQYF.

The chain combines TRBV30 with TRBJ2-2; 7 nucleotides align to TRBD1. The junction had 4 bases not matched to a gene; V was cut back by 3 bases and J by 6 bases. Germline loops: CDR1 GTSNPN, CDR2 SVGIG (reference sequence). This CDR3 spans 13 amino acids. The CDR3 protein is CAWSRQGSGELFF. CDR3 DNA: TGTGCCTGGAGCCGACAGGGATCCGGGGAGCTGTTTTTT.

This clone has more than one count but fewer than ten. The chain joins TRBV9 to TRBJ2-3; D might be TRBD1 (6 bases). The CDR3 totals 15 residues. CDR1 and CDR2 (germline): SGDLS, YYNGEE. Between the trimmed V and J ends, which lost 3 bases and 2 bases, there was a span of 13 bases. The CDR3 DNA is TGTGCCAGCAGCGCCGGGGACAAAAACACAGATACGCAGTATTTT. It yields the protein CASSAGDKNTDTQYF. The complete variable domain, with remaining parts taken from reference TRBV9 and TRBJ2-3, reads DSGVTQTPKHLITATGQRVTLRCSPRSGDLSVYWYQQSLDQGLQFLIQYYNGEERAKGNILERFSAQQFPDLHSELNLSSLELGDSALYFCASSAGDKNTDTQYFGPGTRLTVL.

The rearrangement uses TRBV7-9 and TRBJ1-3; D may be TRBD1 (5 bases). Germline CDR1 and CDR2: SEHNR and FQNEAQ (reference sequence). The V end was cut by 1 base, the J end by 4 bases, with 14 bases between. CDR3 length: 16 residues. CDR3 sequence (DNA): TGTGCCAGCAGCTTAGGTACAGGAGTAACCGGAAACACCATATATTTT. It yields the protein CASSLGTGVTGNTIYF.

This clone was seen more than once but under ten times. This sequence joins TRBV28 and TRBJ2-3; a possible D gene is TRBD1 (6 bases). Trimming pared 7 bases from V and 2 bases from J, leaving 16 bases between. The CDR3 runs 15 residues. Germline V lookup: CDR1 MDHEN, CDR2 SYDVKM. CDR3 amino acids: CASNLQGQLTDTQYF. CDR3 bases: TGTGCCAGCAACCTACAGGGCCAGCTCACAGATACGCAGTATTTT.

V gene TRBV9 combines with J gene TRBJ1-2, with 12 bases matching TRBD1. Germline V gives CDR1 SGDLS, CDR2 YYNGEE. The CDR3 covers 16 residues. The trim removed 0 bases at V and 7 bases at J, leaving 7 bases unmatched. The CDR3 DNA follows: TGTGCCAGCAGCGTAGTTGGGACAGGGGGCTCTAGTGGCTACACCTTC. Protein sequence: CASSVVGTGGSSGYTF.

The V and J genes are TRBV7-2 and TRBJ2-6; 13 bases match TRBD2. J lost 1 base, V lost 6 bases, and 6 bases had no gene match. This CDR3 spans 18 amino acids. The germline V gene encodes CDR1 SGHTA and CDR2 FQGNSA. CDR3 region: CASRPRLAGGSGANVLTF. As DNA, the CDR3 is TGTGCCAGCAGACCAAGACTAGCGGGGGGATCTGGGGCCAACGTCCTGACTTTC. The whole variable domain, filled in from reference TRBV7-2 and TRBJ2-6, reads GAGVSQSPSNKVTEKGKDVELRCDPISGHTALYWYRQSLGQGLEFLIYFQGNSAPDKSGLPSDRFSAERTGGSVSTLTIQRTQQEDSAVYLCASRPRLAGGSGANVLTFGAGSRLTVL.

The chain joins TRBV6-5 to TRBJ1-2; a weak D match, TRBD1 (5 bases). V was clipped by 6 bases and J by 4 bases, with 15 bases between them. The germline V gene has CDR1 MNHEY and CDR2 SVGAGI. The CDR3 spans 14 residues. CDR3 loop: CASRQQVAPYGYTF. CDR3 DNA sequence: TGTGCCAGCAGGCAACAGGTAGCTCCCTATGGCTACACCTTC.

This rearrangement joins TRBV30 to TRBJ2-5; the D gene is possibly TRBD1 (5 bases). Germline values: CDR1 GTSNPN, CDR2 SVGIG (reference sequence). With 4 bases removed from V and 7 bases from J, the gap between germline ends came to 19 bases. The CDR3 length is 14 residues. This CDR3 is CAWTGQHRTGTQYF. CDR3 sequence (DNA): TGTGCCTGGACAGGGCAACACCGAACAGGGACCCAGTACTTC.

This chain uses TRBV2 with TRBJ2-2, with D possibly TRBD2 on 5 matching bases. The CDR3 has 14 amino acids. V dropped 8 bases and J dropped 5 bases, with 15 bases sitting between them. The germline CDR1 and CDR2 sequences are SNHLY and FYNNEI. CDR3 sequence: CASRRTEKTGELFF. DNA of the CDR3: TGTGCCAGCCGCCGGACTGAGAAGACCGGGGAGCTGTTTTTT.

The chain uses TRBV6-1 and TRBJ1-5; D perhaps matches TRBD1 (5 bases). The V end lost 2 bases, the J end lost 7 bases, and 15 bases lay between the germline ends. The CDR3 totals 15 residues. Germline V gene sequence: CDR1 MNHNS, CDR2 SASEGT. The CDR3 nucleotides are TGTGCCAGCAGTGAATGGGGGGGAAAGGGACAGCCCCAGCATTTT. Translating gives CASSEWGGKGQPQHF.

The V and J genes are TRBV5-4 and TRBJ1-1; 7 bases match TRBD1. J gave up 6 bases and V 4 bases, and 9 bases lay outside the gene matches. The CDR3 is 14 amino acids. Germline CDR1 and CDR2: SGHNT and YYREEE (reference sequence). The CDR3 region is CASSPWDRLSEAFF. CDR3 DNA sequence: TGTGCCAGCAGCCCTTGGGACAGACTATCTGAAGCTTTCTTT.